The T cell receptor (beta chain) described here comes from a study of a mutant IDH1 vaccine in newly diagnosed glioma. Study details: It was radiotherapy, temozolomide, or both that patients received previously, with most receiving both. General observations from the study: Apparently unrelated to pseudoprogression were changes in the top peripheral T cell clonotypes.

The data were produced by immunoSEQ multiplex PCR, yet TCRdb's version contains in-frame clones alone and is incomplete. The sample records 90,000 to 95,000 clones, about 83% being singletons. The CDR3 covers 13 residues. V was shortened by 7 bases and J by 10 bases, with 19 bases between the two germline ends. The germline CDR1 and CDR2 sequences are LNHDA and SQIVND (reference sequence). Noted time point: baseline, week 1 (first vaccination visit). Treatment defined: pre-vaccination baseline after standard-of-care therapy. This clone was counted a single time. What it binds is not known. The sample here was PBMCs, taken from a glioma patient treated with radiotherapy, temozolomide or both. This receptor was taken from a woman in her forties or fifties with glioma. This sequence joins TRBV19 and TRBJ1-1, with no clear D. CDR3 loop: CASKLASSVGAFF. DNA of the CDR3: TGTGCCAGTAAGTTAGCGTCAAGCGTCGGAGCTTTCTTT.